This T cell receptor beta chain appears in the sequencing data of a study of human T cells and chemical hapten exposure. Study information: The patient population, which was mostly female, had alopecia areata, totalis or universalis. Whole-study findings and limits: TCRs at high frequency, those above 1 in 1000, did not change with DPC sensitization.

This clonotype has a handful of counts. Antigen: not known. The V gene lost 1 base and the J gene lost 2 bases, with 14 bases spanning the gap. This CDR3 has 17 amino acids. Germline CDR1 is SGHDN and CDR2 is FVKESK. Documented time point: patch test 3, about 24 weeks after DPC sensitization. Described treatment: therapeutic diphenylcyclopropenone sensitization with weekly scalp DPC. From the RACE reads, TCRdb called clonotypes with MiXCR, one entry per CDR3 protein. The repertoire consists of about 110,000 distinct CDR3 sequences, with less than 40% occurring once and the leading ten covering roughly 2.7%.

The V gene is TRBV14, the J gene TRBJ2-2; D is unresolved. The clonotype originates from a man aged 40-50 years with alopecia areata. Some clones in this sample may be carry-over from other donors' samples. Sequences were derived from whole blood, sampled in connection with sensitization to the hapten diphenylcyclopropenone (DPC). CDR3 protein: CASSQGLGQKNTGELFF. The CDR3 DNA reads TGTGCCAGCAGCCAAGGGCTGGGTCAGAAAAACACCGGGGAGCTGTTTTTT.